The clone carrying this T cell receptor (beta chain) was seen a handful of times. Using a J-beta primer mix together with a sample-barcoded 5' primer, a second PCR was run for about 6 to 11 cycles. A single record per CDR3 protein comes from TCRdb applying MiXCR to the 5' RACE reads. The profile shows about 830,000 distinct CDR3 sequences, under 80% of them singletons. The data were obtained in a study of blood T cells in healthy people across ages. The CDR3 runs to 14 residues. V dropped 3 bases and J dropped 4 bases, with 10 bases sitting between them. The sequence came from a man younger than 40 in good health. The chain joins TRBV12-3 or TRBV12-4 to TRBJ1-5, with D possibly matching TRBD1 (5 bases). The source material was blood. The CDR3, as DNA: TGTGCCAGCAGTTTTATCGGGGGGAATCAGCCCCAGCATTTT. Amino acid sequence: CASSFIGGNQPQHF.